Each of the 15 T cell receptor beta chains below was sequenced from the same sample in a study of patients and donors after allogeneic stem cell transplantation. Using its own MiXCR run on the RT-PCR reads, TCRdb lists one record per CDR3 protein. The sample lists about 160,000 distinct CDR3 sequences, 30% to 45% seen once, with about 50% in the top ten. Sequencing used blood, either unsorted or a sorted T cell fraction (not recorded which). Receptor source: a human donor who was either an allogeneic HSCT recipient or a stem cell or donor lymphocyte infusion donor (not recorded which). It is not recorded whose cells these are; they may come from a transplant donor.

This chain links TRBV6-1 with TRBJ1-6; D may be TRBD1 (5 bases). The CDR3 consists of 15 residues. Trimming shortened V by 5 bases and J by 7 bases, and 15 bases separated the two germline ends. From germline, CDR1 is MNHNS and CDR2 SASEGT. DNA of the CDR3: TGTGCCAGCAGTTCCCAGGGCCGTGAGAATTCACCCCTCCACTTT. This encodes CASSSQGRENSPLHF.

This clonotype appeared a few times. This chain connects TRBV20-1 to TRBJ1-1; TRBD1 matches 7 bases. The CDR3 extends over 15 amino acids. The trim removed 4 bases at V and 1 base at J, leaving 9 bases unmatched. Looked up from germline, CDR1 is DFQATT and CDR2 is SNEGSKA (reference sequence). The CDR3 nucleotides read TGCAGTGCTAAGAGGGGCAGACAGGGGAACACTGAAGCTTTCTTT. As protein: CSAKRGRQGNTEAFF.

Here the CDR3 DNA reads TGTGCCAGCAGTGAATTGGGACAGGGTGGCATTCAGTACTTC. It translates to CASSELGQGGIQYF. The chain recombines TRBV6-1 with TRBJ2-4, with 9 positions matching TRBD1. The V gene end was trimmed by 2 bases and the J gene end by 9 bases; junction bases not matched to a gene: 5. The CDR3 loop spans 14 amino acids. Germline values: CDR1 MNHNS, CDR2 SASEGT.

The chain carries TRBV15 and TRBJ1-1, with 7 bases aligning to TRBD1. CDR1 and CDR2 (germline): LNHNV, YYDKDF (reference sequence). The CDR3 length is 15 residues. Trimming cost V 1 base and J 2 bases; bases outside gene matches: 4. CDR3 residues: CATSRVQGGNTEAFF. CDR3 DNA: TGTGCCACCAGCAGAGTTCAGGGGGGAAACACTGAAGCTTTCTTT.

The V and J genes are TRBV29-1 and TRBJ2-5, with D perhaps given as TRBD1 or TRBD2 (5 bases each). Germline CDR1 is SQVTM and CDR2 is ANQGSEA. The CDR3 totals 13 residues. V was trimmed by 3 bases and J by 4 bases, leaving 12 bases between them. CDR3 sequence reads: CSVEAGSGETQYF. In nucleotides, the CDR3 is TGCAGCGTTGAGGCAGGGAGTGGAGAGACCCAGTACTTC. Using reference TRBV29-1 and TRBJ2-5 for the parts outside the CDR3, the full variable domain is SAVISQKPSRDICQRGTSLTIQCQVDSQVTMMFWYRQQPGQSLTLIATANQGSEATYESGFVIDKFPISRPNLTFSTLTVSNMSPEDSSIYLCSVEAGSGETQYFGPGTRLLVL.

This chain uses TRBV12-3 or TRBV12-4 with TRBJ2-1; D ambiguous. The V end was cut by 3 bases, the J end by 8 bases, with 14 bases between. CDR3 size: 14 residues. As DNA, the CDR3 is TGTGCCAGCAGTTTTAAGGGATATGGGGATGAGCAGTTCTTC. Translated, it gives CASSFKGYGDEQFF.

This clonotype was counted once. The rearrangement uses TRBV7-3 and TRBJ2-2; D is unresolved. CDR3 length: 14 amino acids. CDR1 is SGHTA, CDR2 FQGTGA, per germline. Deletions cut 4 bases from V and 2 bases from J, with 8 bases between. CDR3 DNA sequence: TGTGCCAGCAGCTCAGACCTTAACACCGGGGAGCTGTTTTTT. Protein product: CASSSDLNTGELFF.

The gene calls are TRBV12-3 or TRBV12-4 and TRBJ2-3, with TRBD2 matching over 11 bases. J lost 8 bases, V lost 4 bases, and 8 bases had no gene match. This CDR3 region has 15 residues. CDR3 DNA: TGTGCCAGCAGTTCTCTAGCGGGGGGCGGAGGTACGCAGTATTTT. Protein sequence: CASSSLAGGGGTQYF.

The chain combines TRBV7-9 with TRBJ1-5; D is ambiguous. CDR3 length: 14 amino acids. The germline V and J ends were trimmed by 5 bases and 1 base, with 9 bases remaining between them. Germline values: CDR1 SEHNR, CDR2 FQNEAQ (reference sequence). The chain's CDR3 is CASSPLMSNQPQHF. In DNA, the CDR3 is TGTGCCAGCAGCCCCCTAATGAGCAATCAGCCCCAGCATTTT. The whole variable domain, remainder taken from reference TRBV7-9 and TRBJ1-5, is DTGVSQNPRHKITKRGQNVTFRCDPISEHNRLYWYRQTLGQGPEFLTYFQNEAQLEKSRLLSDRFSAERPKGSFSTLEIQRTEQGDSAMYLCASSPLMSNQPQHFGDGTRLSIL.

The J gene is TRBJ2-5, the V gene TRBV6-2 or TRBV6-3; the D gene is possibly TRBD2 (6 bases). With 7 bases removed from V and 4 bases from J, the gap between germline ends came to 19 bases. CDR1 is MNHEY and CDR2 is SVGEGT in the germline V gene. The CDR3 runs 15 residues. The CDR3 sequence is CASNKREDFRETQYF. CDR3 nucleotide sequence: TGTGCCAGCAACAAAAGGGAGGATTTCCGAGAGACCCAGTACTTC.

The V gene is TRBV5-1, the J gene TRBJ1-5, with D possibly TRBD1 on 5 matching bases. This CDR3 region has 17 residues. Germline-derived CDR1 and CDR2 are SGHRS and YFSETQ. Trimming removed 0 bases from V and 5 bases from J, with 18 bases in between. The CDR3 spells CASSLGPGQQSYQPQHF. The CDR3, as DNA: TGCGCCAGCAGCTTGGGGCCAGGGCAGCAGTCTTATCAGCCCCAGCATTTT. The whole variable domain, remainder taken from reference TRBV5-1 and TRBJ1-5, is KAGVTQTPRYLIKTRGQQVTLSCSPISGHRSVSWYQQTPGQGLQFLFEYFSETQRNKGNFPGRFSGRQFSNSRSEMNVSTLELGDSALYLCASSLGPGQQSYQPQHFGDGTRLSIL.

The chain uses TRBV24-1 and TRBJ1-1; D is possibly TRBD1 (5 bases). Trimming left V 3 bases short and J 3 bases short, with 7 bases between. Germline V gives CDR1 KGHDR, CDR2 SFDVKD. This CDR3 has 13 residues. This CDR3 is CATSDPRDTEAFF. The CDR3 DNA sequence: TGTGCCACCAGTGATCCCAGGGACACTGAAGCTTTCTTT.

This chain links TRBV21-1 with TRBJ2-7; the table calls TRBD2, which could not be checked here. TRBV21-1 is annotated as a pseudogene. The CDR3 totals 16 residues. Here the CDR3 reads CASSRCRDSSSYEQYF. In nucleotides, the CDR3 is TGTGCCAGCAGCCGGTGCCGGGACTCCAGCTCCTACGAGCAGTACTTC.

This chain uses TRBV27 with TRBJ2-3; D might be TRBD2 (6 bases). The germline V and J ends were trimmed by 8 bases and 2 bases, with 11 bases remaining between them. The CDR3 spans 13 residues. Germline V gene lookup returns CDR1 MNHEY and CDR2 SMNVEV (reference sequence). CDR3 nucleotides: TGTGCCAGCTGGGACTCTCCCACAGATACGCAGTATTTT. Its translation: CASWDSPTDTQYF.

J is TRBJ1-1 and V is TRBV3-1; possible D gene TRBD1, 5 bases. The CDR3 totals 12 residues. Germline-derived CDR1 and CDR2 are LGHDT and YNNKEL (reference sequence). The V end lost 7 bases, the J end lost 4 bases, and 10 bases lay between the germline ends. CDR3: CASTHGGTEAFF. Written as DNA, the CDR3 is TGTGCCAGCACCCATGGGGGCACTGAAGCTTTCTTT.